These 12 T cell receptor beta chains originate from one sample sequenced in a study of beta chain features in type 1 diabetes. Since all of the isolated RNA was reverse transcribed, expressed TCRB transcripts were what got sequenced. Libraries were prepared by immunoSEQ multiplex PCR; TCRdb keeps only in-frame clonotypes and omits some of them. Altogether over 150,000 clones are present, less than 9.5% being singletons, with the ten largest covering 0.65%. The material sequenced was central memory CD4+ T cells from blood. The receptors were sampled from a man aged 18 to 30 in good health.

The chain has TRBV4-3 and TRBJ2-2; 9 bases agree with TRBD1. J was trimmed by 1 base and V by 3 bases; bases with no gene match: 9. The germline gives CDR1 LGHNA, CDR2 YSLEER. There are 18 residues in the CDR3. The CDR3 region is CASSHKQGANRNTGELFF. The CDR3 DNA sequence: TGCGCCAGCAGCCACAAACAGGGGGCAAATAGGAACACCGGGGAGCTGTTTTTT.

V usage is TRBV5-4 and J usage is TRBJ1-6; possible D gene TRBD1, 6 bases. V was cut by 5 bases and J by 8 bases, with 23 bases left in between. The CDR3 contains 17 residues. Germline CDR1 and CDR2: SGHNT and YYREEE (reference sequence). The CDR3 loop reads CASSRGGAGAGDSPLHF. CDR3 nucleotide sequence: TGTGCCAGCAGTAGAGGGGGAGCTGGGGCCGGGGATTCACCCCTCCACTTT.

This clone was seen a few times. V is TRBV7-2 and J is TRBJ2-1; weak D call: TRBD1 (6 bases). The ends were cut back, 5 bases at V and 8 bases at J, with 13 bases in the middle. CDR1 is SGHTA, CDR2 FQGNSA, per germline. The CDR3 is made up of 13 amino acids. The CDR3 DNA sequence: TGTGCCAGCAGCCCTCTCAGGGGAGATGAGCAGTTCTTC. Residues: CASSPLRGDEQFF.

The chain recombines TRBV15 with TRBJ1-5; tentatively, D is TRBD1 (6 bases). V lost 0 bases, J lost 7 bases, and 10 bases lay in between. Germline CDR1 and CDR2: LNHNV and YYDKDF (reference sequence). The CDR3 has 14 amino acids. This chain's CDR3 is CATSRDRGEQPQHF. CDR3 sequence (DNA): TGTGCCACCAGCAGAGACAGGGGAGAGCAGCCCCAGCATTTT.

This clone was seen a handful of times. The chain recombines TRBV30 with TRBJ1-2, with D hard to call. The length of the CDR3 is 12 residues. V gave up 4 bases and J gave up 7 bases, with 13 bases separating them. Germline V CDR1 and CDR2: GTSNPN, SVGIG (reference sequence). The CDR3 coding sequence is TGTGCCTGGATCCTTCCGGGTCTTGGCTACACCTTC. This sequence encodes CAWILPGLGYTF. The full variable domain, completed using reference TRBV30 and TRBJ1-2, is SQTIHQWPATLVQPVGSPLSLECTVEGTSNPNLYWYRQAAGRGLQLLFYSVGIGQISSEVPQNLSASRPQDRQFILSSKKLLLSDSGFYLCAWILPGLGYTFGSGTRLTVV.

In DNA, the CDR3 is TGTGCCAGCAGCCCTAAGACAGGGGGACCTGGAAACACCATATATTTT. Protein product: CASSPKTGGPGNTIYF. The chain uses TRBV5-6 and TRBJ1-3, with TRBD1 matching 9 bases. J was trimmed by 2 bases and V by 4 bases; bases with no gene match: 7. The germline V gene has CDR1 SGHDT and CDR2 YYEEEE. The CDR3 runs 16 residues.

The gene calls are TRBV10-3 and TRBJ2-2, with D hard to call. Trimming took 9 bases from V and 0 from J, leaving 14 bases between them. The CDR3 has 15 residues. Germline loops: CDR1 ENHRY, CDR2 SYGVKD. The CDR3 nucleotides read TGTGCCATAAGTACACAGCCCACGAACACCGGGGAGCTGTTTTTT. It yields the protein CAISTQPTNTGELFF.

The J gene is TRBJ1-2, the V gene TRBV5-1, with TRBD1 identical over 12 bases. Germline CDR1 and CDR2: SGHRS and YFSETQ. The CDR3 spans 14 residues. The V gene end was trimmed by 4 bases and the J gene end by 8 bases; junction bases not matched to a gene: 6. The CDR3 DNA is TGCGCCAGCAGCACGGGACAGGGGGCTGAGGGCTACACCTTC. Amino acids: CASSTGQGAEGYTF.

The chain recombines TRBV10-3 with TRBJ2-6, with 9 bases that match TRBD2. Trimming took 0 bases from V and 0 from J; bases not matched to a gene: 3. CDR1 ENHRY and CDR2 SYGVKD come from the germline V gene. The CDR3 covers 18 residues. The CDR3 bases are TGTGCCATCAGTGAGTCCCCTAGCGGGGCCTCTGGGGCCAACGTCCTGACTTTC. Protein: CAISESPSGASGANVLTF.

This sequence joins TRBV4-3 and TRBJ1-3; perhaps TRBD1 as D (6 bases). V was shortened by 1 base and J by 0 bases, with 13 bases between the two germline ends. CDR3 length equals 17 residues. CDR1 and CDR2 from the germline V gene are LGHNA and YSLEER. The CDR3 here is CASSQGTVQPSGNTIYF. In DNA form, the CDR3 reads TGCGCCAGCAGCCAAGGGACAGTCCAACCCTCTGGAAACACCATATATTTT.

This clone was seen a handful of times. The rearrangement uses TRBV7-6 and TRBJ2-1, with TRBD2 identical over 9 bases. Germline CDR1 reads SGHVS; CDR2 reads FNYEAQ. The CDR3 extends over 14 amino acids. With V trimmed by 6 bases and J by 6 bases, 6 bases remained unmatched. The CDR3 loop is CASSSGLARNEQFF. CDR3 sequence (DNA): TGTGCCAGCAGTTCTGGACTAGCGCGCAATGAGCAGTTCTTC. Combining the CDR3 with reference TRBV7-6 and TRBJ2-1 gives the whole variable domain GAGVSQSPRYKVTKRGQDVALRCDPISGHVSLYWYRQALGQGPEFLTYFNYEAQQDKSGLPNDRFSAERPEGSISTLTIQRTEQRDSAMYRCASSSGLARNEQFFGPGTRLTVL.

This clone was observed at least ten times. The V and J genes are TRBV7-3 and TRBJ1-5; the D is unclear. CDR3 length equals 13 residues. Germline V gene data show CDR1 as SGHTA and CDR2 as FQGTGA. Trimming shortened V by 2 bases and J by 10 bases, and 12 bases separated the two germline ends. The DNA for the CDR3 is TGTGCCAGCAGCTTAGGCCCTCAATCCCCCCAGCATTTT. Its protein product is CASSLGPQSPQHF.